This passage covers 25 T cell receptor beta chains from one sample sequenced in a study of post-analysis software for immune sequencing data. The study, taken as a whole, reports: Relative to controls, patients had several TRBV segments at higher frequency, with TRBV5-6, TRBV5-1 and TRBV20-1 among these.

Tagging with unique molecular identifiers was a feature of the TCR beta cDNA libraries. One entry per CDR3 protein, called by TCRdb with MiXCR from the PCR reads. The sample contains roughly 200,000 distinct CDR3 sequences, 29% of which appear only once. Which antigens these TCRs recognize remains unknown. The sequencing input was blood. The origin of the receptors is a girl aged 2 to 17 with multiple sclerosis.

This clonotype was observed a single time. The genes are TRBV20-1 and TRBJ2-7; D might be TRBD2 (6 bases). This CDR3 region has 16 residues. Germline-derived CDR1 and CDR2 are DFQATT and SNEGSKA (reference sequence). V lost 0 bases, J lost 3 bases, and 18 bases lay in between. CDR3 sequence: CSARDPGGVEFYEQYF. The DNA of the CDR3 is TGCAGTGCTAGAGACCCAGGCGGGGTCGAATTCTACGAGCAGTACTTC.

This clonotype has at least ten counts. This chain links TRBV6-5 with TRBJ2-3, with D uncertain. CDR3 length equals 11 residues. CDR1 is MNHEY, CDR2 SVGAGI, per germline. V was clipped by 6 bases and J by 6 bases, with 7 bases between them. The CDR3 loop reads CASRHQDTQYF. The CDR3 bases are TGTGCCAGCAGGCACCAGGATACGCAGTATTTT.

The rearrangement uses TRBV20-1 and TRBJ2-7; the D gene is possibly TRBD2 (5 bases). Germline CDR1 DFQATT, CDR2 SNEGSKA (reference sequence). The CDR3 is made up of 12 amino acids. Trimming left V 5 bases short and J 3 bases short, with 11 bases between. The CDR3: CSAAGRGYEQYF. CDR3 in DNA: TGCAGTGCTGCAGGACGGGGCTACGAGCAGTACTTC.

J is TRBJ1-6 and V is TRBV5-1; possibly TRBD1 for D (5 bases). The CDR3 contains 14 residues. Trimming removed 0 bases at V and 9 bases at J, with 10 bases between. CDR1 SGHRS and CDR2 YFSETQ come from the germline V gene. The CDR3 region has the DNA TGCGCCAGCAGCTTGGCCAGGGAACGTTCACCCCTCCACTTT. Residues: CASSLARERSPLHF.

This clonotype showed up many times. The genes are TRBV5-1 and TRBJ1-4; D is undetermined. Germline V lookup: CDR1 SGHRS, CDR2 YFSETQ. This CDR3 is built from 14 residues. V was shortened by 4 bases and J by 2 bases, with 9 bases between the two germline ends. The CDR3 is CASSPGRTNEKLFF. CDR3 nucleotide sequence: TGCGCCAGCAGCCCGGGTCGTACTAATGAAAAACTGTTTTTT.

To note about this clonotype: A junction end diverges from the germline sequence, so it may reflect a read error. The chain has TRBV5-1 and TRBJ2-5; D is unclear. Germline V gene lookup returns CDR1 SGHRS and CDR2 YFSETQ. The CDR3 extends over 13 amino acids. This CDR3 reads CASSLRIQGTQYF. In DNA, the CDR3 is TGCGCCAGCAGCTTGAGAATACAAGGGACCCAGTACTTC.

The CDR3 region is CASSSRTGSTEAFF. The CDR3 DNA sequence: TGTGCCAGCAGCTCCCGGACAGGGAGTACTGAAGCTTTCTTT. The chain uses TRBV7-3 and TRBJ1-1; 8 bases fit TRBD1. The trim removed 4 bases at V and 5 bases at J, leaving 6 bases unmatched. Germline values: CDR1 SGHTA, CDR2 FQGTGA. The CDR3 extends over 14 amino acids.

This clonotype was detected ten times or more. The gene calls are TRBV12-3 or TRBV12-4 and TRBJ2-1; either TRBD1 or TRBD2 may fit D (5 bases each). CDR3 length equals 13 residues. Trimming removed 2 bases from V and 10 bases from J, with 12 bases in between. In DNA form, the CDR3 reads TGTGCCAGCAGTTTAATGAGGGGTAGGGAGCAGTTCTTC. It is translated as CASSLMRGREQFF.

The chain is built from TRBV2 and TRBJ1-5; maybe TRBD1 (5 bases). Per the germline V gene, CDR1 is SNHLY and CDR2 is FYNNEI. This CDR3 is 14 amino acids long. With 3 bases removed from V and 1 base from J, the gap between germline ends came to 7 bases. CDR3 residues: CASSDRESNQPQHF. Here the CDR3 DNA reads TGTGCCAGCAGTGACAGGGAAAGCAATCAGCCCCAGCATTTT.

This clonotype has a count of ten or more. The CDR3 protein is CSASWSTGTGELFF. DNA of the CDR3: TGCAGTGCTAGTTGGTCCACAGGGACCGGGGAGCTGTTTTTT. V is TRBV20-1 and J is TRBJ2-2; a weak D match, TRBD1 (6 bases). CDR3 length equals 14 residues. Trimming cost V 3 bases and J 5 bases, with 13 bases left between them. Germline V gene sequence: CDR1 DFQATT, CDR2 SNEGSKA (reference sequence).

This clonotype showed up just a few times. The chain uses TRBV20-1 and TRBJ1-2; D gene unclear. The CDR3 is made up of 11 amino acids. V shed 2 bases and J shed 7 bases, with 8 bases lying between them. CDR1 and CDR2 (germline): DFQATT, SNEGSKA (reference sequence). CDR3 coding DNA: TGCAGTGCTAGACCGCCGGGTGGCTACACCTTC. This translates into CSARPPGGYTF.

About this clonotype: Sequence at one end of the junction differs from germline and may be a read error. The rearrangement joins TRBV7-2 to TRBJ2-7; perhaps TRBD1 as D (9 bases). The CDR3 has 15 residues. The V gene's germline CDR1 is SGHTA and CDR2 FQGNSA. CDR3 sequence reads: CVSSLAGQGGYEQYF. The CDR3 DNA sequence: TGTGTCAGCAGCTTAGCGGGACAGGGTGGCTACGAGCAGTACTTC. Variable domain in full (rest from reference TRBV7-2 and TRBJ2-7): GAGVSQSPSNKVTEKGKDVELRCDPISGHTALYWYRQSLGQGLEFLIYFQGNSAPDKSGLPSDRFSAERTGGSVSTLTIQRTQQEDSAVYLCVSSLAGQGGYEQYFGPGTRLTVT.

The DNA of the CDR3 is TGCAGTGCTTTCTCCCAGGGGGGAACCTACGAGCAGTACTTC. Translating it yields CSAFSQGGTYEQYF. The chain combines TRBV20-1 with TRBJ2-7; the D gene is possibly TRBD1 (7 bases). Trimming removed 5 bases at V and 2 bases at J, with 16 bases between. CDR1 DFQATT and CDR2 SNEGSKA come from the germline V gene (reference sequence). The CDR3 length is 14 residues.

This clonotype appeared a few times. CDR3 sequence reads: CSARDGRAADNEQFF. CDR3 DNA: TGCAGTGCTAGAGATGGCAGGGCTGCGGACAATGAGCAGTTCTTC. The chain combines TRBV20-1 with TRBJ2-1; possible D gene TRBD1, 5 bases. There are 15 residues in the CDR3. Germline lookup yields CDR1 DFQATT and CDR2 SNEGSKA (reference sequence). The V end lost 0 bases, the J end lost 5 bases, and 14 bases lay between the germline ends.

The chain recombines TRBV12-3 or TRBV12-4 with TRBJ1-2; 9 bases align to TRBD1. The length of the CDR3 is 17 residues. J was trimmed by 2 bases and V by 7 bases; bases with no gene match: 14. This CDR3 reads CASNQGDRAVRNYGYTF. CDR3 DNA sequence: TGTGCCAGCAACCAAGGGGACAGGGCGGTAAGAAACTATGGCTACACCTTC.

As regards this clonotype: With a much larger clone just one base away, this may be a read error. The chain recombines TRBV7-2 with TRBJ2-1; possible D gene TRBD2, 6 bases. This CDR3 is built from 14 residues. Looked up from germline, CDR1 is SGHTA and CDR2 is FQGNSA. Trimming stripped 4 bases from V and 9 bases from J, with 16 bases between. The CDR3 loop is CASSSPTRRSEQFF. CDR3 in DNA: TGTGCCAGCAGCTCTCCGACTAGGCGCAGTGAGCAGTTCTTC.

The chain links TRBV5-1 to TRBJ2-6, with TRBD2 identical over 11 bases. J lost 2 bases, V lost 3 bases, and 4 bases had no gene match. The germline CDR1 and CDR2 sequences are SGHRS and YFSETQ. This CDR3 comprises 17 residues. CDR3 DNA sequence: TGCGCCAGCAGCTCGACTAGCGGGATTACTGGGGCCAACGTCCTGACTTTC. It translates to CASSSTSGITGANVLTF.

The genes are TRBV6-5 and TRBJ2-1; D is uncertain. This CDR3 is built from 10 residues. The germline V gene has CDR1 MNHEY and CDR2 SVGAGI. Trimming removed 9 bases from V and 15 bases from J, with 15 bases in between. This chain's CDR3 is CARVLSKRFF. The DNA of the CDR3 is TGTGCCAGGGTCCTTTCCAAGAGGTTCTTC.

The sample holds a few counts of this clonotype. This chain uses TRBV25-1 with TRBJ1-4; TRBD1 might be the D (5 bases). Germline assignment: CDR1 MGHDK and CDR2 SYGVNS. Trimming pared 0 bases from V and 0 bases from J, leaving 8 bases between. This CDR3 contains 16 residues. CDR3 residues: CASSEYGGATNEKLFF. CDR3 coding DNA: TGTGCCAGCAGTGAATATGGAGGGGCAACTAATGAAAAACTGTTTTTT.

This clonotype was seen a few times. The chain links TRBV29-1 to TRBJ2-7, with D uncertain. V lost 4 bases, J lost 3 bases, and 10 bases lay in between. Germline CDR1 and CDR2: SQVTM and ANQGSEA. The length of the CDR3 is 12 residues. The CDR3 loop reads CSVVGRSYEQYF. The CDR3 bases are TGCAGCGTTGTTGGCCGTAGCTACGAGCAGTACTTC.

This clonotype was observed many times. This chain joins TRBV25-1 and TRBJ2-7, with D possibly matching TRBD2 (5 bases). Germline-derived CDR1 and CDR2 are MGHDK and SYGVNS. V was clipped by 8 bases and J by 2 bases, with 10 bases between them. There are 12 residues in the CDR3. The CDR3 DNA reads as TGTGCCAGCCTAAGCGGAACCTACGAGCAGTACTTC. Amino acid sequence: CASLSGTYEQYF.

This clonotype was recorded at least ten times. This rearrangement joins TRBV27 to TRBJ2-1; 7 nucleotides align to TRBD2. Per germline, CDR1 MNHEY and CDR2 SMNVEV (reference sequence). The CDR3 loop spans 14 amino acids. V trimming: 10 bases; J trimming: 4 bases; junction bases outside the gene matches: 10. Written as DNA, the CDR3 is TGTGCCACCGGCGGGATAGCGGGTTACAATGAGCAGTTCTTC. Protein product: CATGGIAGYNEQFF.

In its sample, this clonotype was seen many times. The chain joins TRBV20-1 to TRBJ2-7; no reliable D call. V was cut by 4 bases and J by 0 bases, with 10 bases left in between. CDR1 is DFQATT, CDR2 SNEGSKA, per germline (reference sequence). This CDR3 has 13 residues. The CDR3 region is CSATTRSSYEQYF. The CDR3 DNA follows: TGCAGTGCTACGACGAGGAGCTCCTACGAGCAGTACTTC.

This rearrangement joins TRBV3-1 to TRBJ1-1, with TRBD1 identical over 7 bases. Germline V CDR1 and CDR2: LGHDT, YNNKEL (reference sequence). V lost 2 bases and J lost 0; bases outside the gene matches: 15. The CDR3 sequence is 19 residues long. The CDR3 is CASSQPPDRIPGVNTEAFF. CDR3 in DNA: TGTGCCAGCAGCCAACCCCCGGACAGGATCCCGGGGGTGAACACTGAAGCTTTCTTT.

This clonotype has ten or more counts. This chain uses TRBV5-1 with TRBJ2-7, with 10 bases lining up with TRBD1. This CDR3 comprises 15 residues. Germline V gene lookup returns CDR1 SGHRS and CDR2 YFSETQ. J was trimmed by 5 bases and V by 0 bases; bases with no gene match: 5. In DNA, the CDR3 is TGCGCCAGCAGCTTGGCCTTGGGACAGGGGAACGAGCAGTACTTC. Amino acids: CASSLALGQGNEQYF.